Below are 3 T cell receptor beta chains sequenced from a single sample in a study of blood T cells in healthy people across ages. Together with a sample-barcoded 5' primer, a J-beta primer mix was included in a second PCR lasting about 6 to 11 cycles. TCRdb itself ran the 5' RACE reads through MiXCR, one entry per CDR3 protein. The table lists hundreds of thousands of distinct CDR3 sequences, approximately 44% of them singletons, with 15% to 25% in the top ten. Material: blood. The receptor set was obtained from a man in his fifties or sixties in good health.

This clonotype was counted between two and nine times. The rearrangement uses TRBV15 and TRBJ1-3; no clear D. This CDR3 is 13 amino acids long. Trimming took off 10 bases at V and 0 bases at J, with 10 bases between the two ends. The germline V gene encodes CDR1 LNHNV and CDR2 YYDKDF (reference sequence). In nucleotides, the CDR3 is TGTGCCAGTTCTTCCAGCTCTGGAAACACCATATATTTT. This codes for CASSSSSGNTIYF.

This clonotype has only a few counts. The gene calls are TRBV19 and TRBJ2-7; D is ambiguous. The germline V gene encodes CDR1 LNHDA and CDR2 SQIVND (reference sequence). The CDR3 contains 15 residues. V shed 3 bases and J shed 3 bases, with 15 bases lying between them. The CDR3 DNA sequence: TGTGCCAGTAGTATTATGGCTATTTCTATCTACGAGCAGTACTTC. Protein product: CASSIMAISIYEQYF.

This clonotype was detected only a few times. The V gene is TRBV6-1, the J gene TRBJ2-3; TRBD2 matches at 9 bases. This CDR3 spans 15 amino acids. V lost 3 bases to trimming and J lost 6 bases; unmatched junction nucleotides: 7. The germline gives CDR1 MNHNS, CDR2 SASEGT. The CDR3 nucleotides are TGTGCCAGCAGTGACCTTAGCGGGGGCAAGGATACGCAGTATTTT. Protein: CASSDLSGGKDTQYF.